The 21 T cell receptor beta chains given below trace back to one sample, sequenced in a study of cytomegalovirus exposure and HLA in healthy donors. This PCR relied on a set of 60 Vbeta primers and 13 Jbeta primers. The assay was immunoSEQ multiplex PCR, and TCRdb's table has in-frame clones only and misses some. The sample includes roughly 98,000 clones, more than 70% seen only once; the top ten take approximately 11%. Sequencing was performed on PBMCs. The source of these receptors is a man between 18 and 35 years old in good health and CMV-seropositive.

A few counts support this clone. This chain connects TRBV10-1 to TRBJ1-1; 7 nucleotides line up with TRBD1. There are 12 residues in the CDR3. J lost 8 bases, V lost 10 bases, and 10 bases had no gene match. Looked up from germline, CDR1 is WNHNN and CDR2 is SYGVQD (reference sequence). The CDR3 protein is CATSAGGQEAFF. The CDR3, as DNA: TGCGCCACCTCGGCGGGGGGACAGGAAGCTTTCTTT.

This clone appeared a few times. The CDR3 loop is CASSQDPATAYNEKLFF. The DNA for the CDR3 is TGCGCCAGCAGCCAAGATCCCGCGACAGCCTATAATGAAAAACTGTTTTTT. The V gene is TRBV4-1, the J gene TRBJ1-4; the D gene is possibly TRBD1 (5 bases). Germline loops: CDR1 MGHRA, CDR2 YSYEKL. The length of the CDR3 is 17 residues. Trimming removed 0 bases at V and 4 bases at J, with 15 bases between.

This clone was found a few times. The V call is TRBV7-8, the J call TRBJ1-5; 9 nucleotides agree with TRBD1. V gave up 5 bases and J gave up 4 bases; unmatched junction bases: 9. The CDR3 has 16 amino acids. Germline V CDR1 and CDR2: SGHVS, FQNEAQ. CDR3 residues: CASSATGTGLNQPQHF. The CDR3 nucleotides read TGTGCCAGCAGCGCGACCGGGACAGGGCTTAATCAGCCCCAGCATTTT.

A word on this clone: Additional DNA sequences in this sample encode the identical CDR3. V is TRBV9 and J is TRBJ1-1; 9 bases agree with TRBD1. This CDR3 has 16 residues. Germline V gene lookup returns CDR1 SGDLS and CDR2 YYNGEE. The trim removed 3 bases at V and 3 bases at J, leaving 9 bases unmatched. The CDR3 DNA sequence: TGTGCCAGCAGCGCCCACAGGGGGCGACCCGACACTGAAGCTTTCTTT. This codes for CASSAHRGRPDTEAFF.

J is TRBJ2-5 and V is TRBV29-1; TRBD2 matches 14 bases. CDR1 is SQVTM and CDR2 is ANQGSEA in the germline V gene. The CDR3 extends over 13 amino acids. V shed 6 bases and J 6 bases; nucleotides not matched to a gene: 3. CDR3 protein: CSVTSGGGQTQYF. The CDR3, as DNA: TGCAGCGTGACTAGCGGGGGGGGGCAGACCCAGTACTTC.

The gene calls are TRBV7-3 and TRBJ1-2; D gene uncertain. Germline V gives CDR1 SGHTA, CDR2 FQGTGA. This CDR3 comprises 14 residues. Trimming stripped 5 bases from V and 6 bases from J, with 16 bases between. CDR3 bases: TGTGCCAGCAGCCCGTGGGGAGGTGGCGATGGCTACACCTTC. Encoded protein: CASSPWGGGDGYTF.

The rearrangement uses TRBV15 and TRBJ1-5; TRBD1 matches at 9 bases. The germline CDR1 and CDR2 sequences are LNHNV and YYDKDF (reference sequence). CDR3 length: 16 amino acids. Germline trimming cut 1 base from V and 3 bases from J; bases unmatched to any gene: 4. The CDR3 DNA is TGTGCCACCAGCAGAGCTGACAGGGGGAACAATCAGCCCCAGCATTTT. Protein: CATSRADRGNNQPQHF.

The genes are TRBV6-5 and TRBJ2-3, with TRBD2 as a possible D gene (6 bases). V was pared by 2 bases and J by 2 bases, with 11 bases between. This CDR3 is 15 amino acids long. CDR1 is MNHEY, CDR2 SVGAGI, per germline. CDR3: CASSYMGLPTDTQYF. The CDR3 region has the DNA TGTGCCAGCAGTTACATGGGACTTCCCACAGATACGCAGTATTTT.

This CDR3 reads CASSRLRGEISPGELFF. The CDR3 DNA reads TGTGCCAGCAGCCGCTTAAGGGGTGAAATTTCCCCCGGGGAGCTGTTTTTT. The gene calls are TRBV14 and TRBJ2-2; tentatively, D is TRBD1 (5 bases). The V gene lost 4 bases and the J gene lost 6 bases, with 21 bases spanning the gap. Germline assignment: CDR1 SGHDN and CDR2 FVKESK. CDR3 length: 17 amino acids.

CDR3 loop: CARSLWPTNLRGWNQPQHF. In nucleotides, the CDR3 is TGTGCCAGAAGCTTGTGGCCCACCAACCTCAGGGGGTGGAATCAGCCCCAGCATTTT. The gene calls are TRBV5-3 and TRBJ1-5; 7 bases map to TRBD1. TRBV5-3 is an ORF, with its function uncertain. This CDR3 has 19 amino acids. The V gene end was trimmed by 1 base and the J gene end by 4 bases; junction bases not matched to a gene: 17.

V usage is TRBV11-2 and J usage is TRBJ2-5; no clear D gene. V dropped 5 bases and J dropped 5 bases, with 15 bases sitting between them. The CDR3 contains 14 residues. Germline V gene data show CDR1 as SGHAT and CDR2 as FQNNGV. The CDR3 loop is CASSRTPGRETQYF. Here the CDR3 DNA reads TGTGCCAGCAGCAGAACTCCAGGAAGGGAGACCCAGTACTTC.

The chain combines TRBV29-1 with TRBJ1-1; D call uncertain. Trimming removed 2 bases from V and 1 base from J, with 8 bases in between. Germline V gene lookup returns CDR1 SQVTM and CDR2 ANQGSEA. The CDR3 contains 13 residues. The CDR3 DNA sequence: TGCAGCGTTGAAAAACAGAAGAACACTGAAGCTTTCTTT. This gives the protein CSVEKQKNTEAFF.

This clone was detected only a few times. This chain connects TRBV6-1 to TRBJ1-1, with 9 bases lining up with TRBD1. Per the germline V gene, CDR1 is MNHNS and CDR2 is SASEGT. Germline trimming cut 6 bases from V and 12 bases from J; bases unmatched to any gene: 14. The CDR3 sequence is 14 residues long. The CDR3 DNA sequence: TGTGCCAGCAGCACGACCCGAGGACAGGGGTGGTCTTTCTTT. Amino acid sequence: CASSTTRGQGWSFF.

The CDR3 sequence is CASSPARGRSTGELFF. CDR3 coding DNA: TGTGCCAGCAGCCCCGCGAGGGGGCGAAGCACCGGGGAGCTGTTTTTT. The V call is TRBV5-6, the J call TRBJ2-2, with 7 bases fitting TRBD1. Germline V gives CDR1 SGHDT, CDR2 YYEEEE. This CDR3 spans 16 amino acids. V was clipped by 4 bases and J by 4 bases; unmatched bases: 10.

The J gene is TRBJ1-6, the V gene TRBV6-1; unclear D gene. The CDR3 loop spans 13 amino acids. V lost 2 bases and J lost 5, with 4 bases in between. The germline CDR1 and CDR2 sequences are MNHNS and SASEGT. This CDR3 reads CASSEQNNSPLHF. The CDR3 DNA reads TGTGCCAGCAGTGAACAAAATAATTCACCCCTCCACTTT.

The chain uses TRBV27 and TRBJ2-5; TRBD2 matches at 8 bases. The CDR3 runs to 16 residues. Germline V gives CDR1 MNHEY, CDR2 SMNVEV (reference sequence). The V and J ends lost 3 bases and 3 bases, in that order; junction bases with no gene match: 9. The CDR3 protein is CASSLGSGVRKETQYF. The CDR3 nucleotides are TGTGCCAGCAGTTTGGGTAGCGGGGTGCGGAAAGAGACCCAGTACTTC.

This clone was recorded a few times. The chain combines TRBV29-1 with TRBJ2-7; weak D call: TRBD2 (7 bases). The CDR3 spans 13 residues. Trimming removed 3 bases at V and 3 bases at J, with 12 bases between. From germline, CDR1 is SQVTM and CDR2 ANQGSEA. In DNA, the CDR3 is TGCAGCGTTGATGGGGGGGCTAACTACGAGCAGTACTTC. As protein: CSVDGGANYEQYF.

This clone was seen a few times. This chain joins TRBV6-1 and TRBJ1-6; 8 nucleotides align to TRBD1. The V and J ends lost 1 base and 8 bases, in that order; junction bases with no gene match: 19. The CDR3 is 20 amino acids. The germline V gene encodes CDR1 MNHNS and CDR2 SASEGT. CDR3 sequence: CASSEDGVTGVILEDSPLHF. The CDR3 DNA reads TGTGCCAGCAGTGAAGACGGGGTGACAGGGGTTATTCTGGAGGATTCACCCCTCCACTTT.

This clone has just one count. The rearrangement uses TRBV15 and TRBJ2-3; 10 bases agree with TRBD1. This CDR3 is built from 16 residues. The trim removed 0 bases at V and 1 base at J, leaving 1 base unmatched. In germline, CDR1 is LNHNV, CDR2 YYDKDF (reference sequence). The CDR3, as DNA: TGTGCCACCAGCAGAGAAGGGACAGGGGGCACAGATACGCAGTATTTT. It specifies CATSREGTGGTDTQYF.

This clone was detected only once. The V gene is TRBV10-1, the J gene TRBJ2-5; 15 bases fit TRBD2. The CDR3 length is 16 residues. From germline, CDR1 is WNHNN and CDR2 SYGVQD (reference sequence). V trimming: 6 bases; J trimming: 2 bases; junction bases outside the gene matches: 4. The CDR3 is CASREGLAGGQETQYF. For the CDR3, the DNA is TGCGCCAGCAGGGAGGGACTAGCGGGGGGTCAAGAGACCCAGTACTTC.

This rearrangement joins TRBV7-8 to TRBJ2-7; D unclear. The CDR3 has 12 amino acids. Deletions cut 6 bases from V and 6 bases from J, with 12 bases between. CDR1 SGHVS and CDR2 FQNEAQ come from the germline V gene. CDR3: CASSKSSGEQYF. For the CDR3, the DNA is TGTGCCAGCAGTAAGTCTTCGGGCGAGCAGTACTTC.